Following are 3 T cell receptor beta chains from one sample sequenced in a study of cytomegalovirus exposure and HLA in healthy donors. 60 Vbeta and 13 Jbeta primers were used in PCR. Sequenced by immunoSEQ multiplex PCR; TCRdb stores in-frame clones only, minus some. The table lists tens of thousands of clones, around four fifths of them singletons, with 2.7% in the top ten. Sequencing used PBMCs. All receptors come from a man aged 25 to 40 in good health and CMV-seronegative.

The V call is TRBV5-1, the J call TRBJ2-7; the match to TRBD1 covers 10 bases. CDR1 and CDR2 from the germline V gene are SGHRS and YFSETQ. CDR3 length equals 17 residues. V trimming: 0 bases; J trimming: 3 bases; junction bases outside the gene matches: 9. The CDR3 DNA is TGCGCCAGCAGCTTGGTTAGCTCCGGGACAGGGGACTACGAGCAGTACTTC. Encoded protein: CASSLVSSGTGDYEQYF.

A single count supports this clone. This chain links TRBV6-1 with TRBJ2-1, with D perhaps TRBD1 (5 bases). In germline, CDR1 is MNHNS, CDR2 SASEGT. CDR3 length: 16 residues. Trimming cost V 1 base and J 8 bases, with 18 bases left between them. The CDR3 nucleotides read TGTGCCAGCAGTGAAGACCCTGACAGACCTACTGATGAGCAGTTCTTC. This encodes CASSEDPDRPTDEQFF.

This chain joins TRBV2 and TRBJ1-1, with TRBD1 as a possible D gene (6 bases). Germline assignment: CDR1 SNHLY and CDR2 FYNNEI. The CDR3 is made up of 16 amino acids. The germline V and J ends were trimmed by 4 bases and 3 bases, with 18 bases remaining between them. Here the CDR3 DNA reads TGTGCCAGCAGTGTAAGGGGTGGGGCAGGGGACACTGAAGCTTTCTTT. Amino acids: CASSVRGGAGDTEAFF.